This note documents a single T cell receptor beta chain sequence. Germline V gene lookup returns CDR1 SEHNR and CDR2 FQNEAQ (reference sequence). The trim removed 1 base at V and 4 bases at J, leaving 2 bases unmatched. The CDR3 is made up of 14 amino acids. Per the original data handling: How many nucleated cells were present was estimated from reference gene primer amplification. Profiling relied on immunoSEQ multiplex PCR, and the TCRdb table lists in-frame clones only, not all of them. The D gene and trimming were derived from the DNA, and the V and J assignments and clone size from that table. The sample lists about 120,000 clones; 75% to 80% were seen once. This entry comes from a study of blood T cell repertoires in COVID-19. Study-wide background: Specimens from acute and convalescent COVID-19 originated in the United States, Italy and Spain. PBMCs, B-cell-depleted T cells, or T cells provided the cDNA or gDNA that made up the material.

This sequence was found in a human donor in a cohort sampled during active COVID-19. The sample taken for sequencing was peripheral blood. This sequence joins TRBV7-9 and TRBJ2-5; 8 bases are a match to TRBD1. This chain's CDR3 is CASSLVGTGETQYF. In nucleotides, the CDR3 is TGTGCCAGCAGCTTAGTGGGGACAGGAGAGACCCAGTACTTC.